The 27 T cell receptor beta chains below come from one sample, sequenced in a study of beta chain features in type 1 diabetes listed by TCRdb under 2018. These TCRs' antigens remain unknown. The library was prepared using the immunoSEQ multiplex PCR assay. The High Capacity cDNA Reverse Transcription Kit was used to reverse transcribe all of the isolated RNA, meaning that expressed TCRB transcripts were what got sequenced. Imported from immuneACCESS, the table was reduced by TCRdb to in-frame sequences with V and J called. These copies leave out some clones; in studies compared against another copy, an unresolved V gene accounts for under half, and the cause of the remainder is not known. This sample holds 600,000 or so clones; around an eighth were observed only once. Roughly 0.04% of the sample lies in the top ten. On the study overall, not on this receptor specifically: In all four CD4+ subsets, TCRB CDR3 length was moderately but significantly shorter in type 1 diabetes patients.

The sample taken for sequencing was naive CD4+ T cells from blood. According to the study, the label for this sample's cell subset or site signals: true naive CD4+ T cells. The receptors shown here come from a man between 18 and 29 years old with type 1 diabetes.

Only one count was recorded for this clone. This sequence joins TRBV5-1 and TRBJ1-4; 9 bases fit TRBD1. Germline loops: CDR1 SGHRS, CDR2 YFSETQ. The CDR3 length is 15 residues. The junction had 5 bases not matched to a gene; V was cut back by 0 bases and J by 8 bases. The CDR3 spells CASSLAGTGTEKLFF. The DNA of the CDR3 is TGCGCCAGCAGCTTGGCCGGGACAGGGACGGAAAAACTGTTTTTT.

The sample holds a few counts of this clone. This chain connects TRBV5-1 to TRBJ2-3; D gene ambiguous. Germline CDR1 reads SGHRS; CDR2 reads YFSETQ. The CDR3 loop spans 13 amino acids. Trimming pared 5 bases from V and 1 base from J, leaving 8 bases between. CDR3 DNA sequence: TGCGCCAGCAGGAAAAAAGGCACAGATACGCAGTATTTT. Encoded protein: CASRKKGTDTQYF.

This chain links TRBV7-2 with TRBJ1-6; D remains ambiguous. V was cut by 5 bases and J by 5 bases, with 16 bases left in between. The CDR3 length is 16 residues. The germline V gene has CDR1 SGHTA and CDR2 FQGNSA. The CDR3 DNA reads TGTGCCAGCAGCCCCCGTCGCACGGACGATAATTCACCCCTCCACTTT. Translated, it gives CASSPRRTDDNSPLHF.

This clone showed up just a few times. The chain employs TRBV11-1 and TRBJ1-2; D is ambiguous. V lost 3 bases and J lost 4, with 9 bases in between. This CDR3 spans 13 amino acids. Germline V CDR1 and CDR2: SGHAT, FQDESV (reference sequence). The CDR3 spells CASSLGVGYGYTF. The CDR3 DNA reads as TGTGCCAGCAGCTTGGGAGTTGGCTATGGCTACACCTTC.

The chain carries TRBV29-1 and TRBJ1-3; tentatively, D is TRBD1 (5 bases). V was pared by 6 bases and J by 2 bases, with 11 bases between. CDR1 is SQVTM, CDR2 ANQGSEA, per germline. This CDR3 comprises 13 residues. The CDR3 loop is CSVGEGPGNTIYF. CDR3 in DNA: TGCAGCGTGGGGGAGGGCCCTGGAAACACCATATATTTT.

The sample holds a few counts of this clone. The genes are TRBV7-2 and TRBJ1-1; D is unresolved. The CDR3 totals 14 residues. Trimming took off 0 bases at V and 4 bases at J, with 9 bases between the two ends. Germline CDR1 reads SGHTA; CDR2 reads FQGNSA. CDR3: CASSLARRTTEAFF. The CDR3 nucleotides read TGTGCCAGCAGCTTAGCGAGACGGACCACTGAAGCTTTCTTT. Full variable domain (outside the CDR3, taken from reference TRBV7-2 and TRBJ1-1): GAGVSQSPSNKVTEKGKDVELRCDPISGHTALYWYRQSLGQGLEFLIYFQGNSAPDKSGLPSDRFSAERTGGSVSTLTIQRTQQEDSAVYLCASSLARRTTEAFFGQGTRLTVV.

This clone was observed a few times. This same CDR3 is encoded by further DNA sequences in the sample. The chain uses TRBV7-3 and TRBJ2-3; D remains ambiguous. CDR3 length: 11 residues. The germline CDR1 and CDR2 sequences are SGHTA and FQGTGA. V lost 5 bases and J lost 5, with 5 bases in between. The chain's CDR3 is CASSQGDTQYF. CDR3 DNA sequence: TGTGCCAGCAGCCAAGGAGATACGCAGTATTTT.

The V call is TRBV30, the J call TRBJ1-6; 10 bases are a match to TRBD1. The CDR3 totals 16 residues. From germline, CDR1 is GTSNPN and CDR2 SVGIG (reference sequence). V lost 0 bases and J lost 8; bases outside the gene matches: 7. The CDR3 region has the DNA TGTGCCTGGAGTGTGGACAGGGGGGGTATACATTCACCCCTCCACTTT. Translating it yields CAWSVDRGGIHSPLHF.

This clone was counted only a few times. A junction boundary mismatches the germline segment, possibly from a read error. The chain links TRBV7-7 to TRBJ2-2; 7 bases match TRBD1. The CDR3 consists of 17 residues. Germline V gene data show CDR1 as SSHAT and CDR2 as FNYEAQ (reference sequence). CDR3 sequence reads: CASSQFPGTANTGELFF. The CDR3 DNA reads TGTGCTAGCAGCCAATTTCCCGGGACAGCAAACACCGGGGAGCTGTTTTTT.

The chain carries TRBV5-1 and TRBJ1-5; no clear D gene. V lost 4 bases and J 3 bases, leaving 14 bases between the germline ends. The CDR3 sequence is 15 residues long. Germline CDR1 is SGHRS and CDR2 is YFSETQ. In DNA form, the CDR3 reads TGCGCCAGCAGCCCATGGGGATCGGACAATCAGCCCCAGCATTTT. It encodes CASSPWGSDNQPQHF.

The rearrangement joins TRBV2 to TRBJ2-2; the match to TRBD2 covers 10 bases. The germline CDR1 and CDR2 sequences are SNHLY and FYNNEI. V lost 5 bases, J lost 7 bases, and 16 bases stayed unmatched. The CDR3 spans 18 residues. CDR3 sequence (DNA): TGTGCCAGCAGTCTTATCCCAATATCACGGACTAGCGGCGGGGAGCTGTTTTTT. It specifies CASSLIPISRTSGGELFF.

The chain links TRBV18 to TRBJ2-7, with TRBD2 identical over 10 bases. This CDR3 is built from 14 residues. J gave up 3 bases and V 2 bases, and 1 base lay outside the gene matches. CDR1 KGHSH and CDR2 LQKENI come from the germline V gene. This CDR3 is CASSPTSGVYEQYF. DNA for the CDR3: TGTGCCAGCTCACCAACTAGCGGGGTCTACGAGCAGTACTTC.

This chain joins TRBV27 and TRBJ2-4; D is unresolved. Trimming cost V 2 bases and J 0 bases, with 5 bases left between them. The CDR3 consists of 14 residues. Germline values: CDR1 MNHEY, CDR2 SMNVEV (reference sequence). This chain's CDR3 is CASSLTVAKNIQYF. The DNA for the CDR3 is TGTGCCAGCAGTTTAACCGTAGCCAAAAACATTCAGTACTTC.

The sample holds a few counts of this clone. This chain uses TRBV29-1 with TRBJ2-2, with 9 bases aligning to TRBD1. The trim removed 7 bases at V and 0 bases at J, leaving 3 bases unmatched. Germline V gene lookup returns CDR1 SQVTM and CDR2 ANQGSEA. The CDR3 consists of 14 residues. The DNA of the CDR3 is TGCAGCGGAAGACAGGGGGCGAACACCGGGGAGCTGTTTTTT. It encodes CSGRQGANTGELFF.

This clone was seen a few times. The chain has TRBV2 and TRBJ2-3; TRBD2 matches at 7 bases. The germline V gene encodes CDR1 SNHLY and CDR2 FYNNEI. Germline trimming cut 6 bases from V and 2 bases from J; bases unmatched to any gene: 8. CDR3 length: 15 residues. CDR3 bases: TGTGCCAGCAGCCCCGGGGCGGGGGTCACAGATACGCAGTATTTT. Protein: CASSPGAGVTDTQYF. The full variable domain, in which reference TRBV2 and TRBJ2-3 provide the parts outside the CDR3, is EPEVTQTPSHQVTQMGQEVILRCVPISNHLYFYWYRQILGQKVEFLVSFYNNEISEKSEIFDDQFSVERPDGSNFTLKIRSTKLEDSAMYFCASSPGAGVTDTQYFGPGTRLTVL.

Remarks on this clone: Other DNA sequences in this specimen translate into the identical CDR3. V is TRBV30 and J is TRBJ1-2; D not certain. The CDR3 runs to 12 residues. Germline V lookup: CDR1 GTSNPN, CDR2 SVGIG (reference sequence). Between the trimmed V and J ends, which lost 2 bases and 1 base, there was a span of 5 bases. The CDR3 DNA follows: TGTGCCTGGAGTCGACTTAACTATGGCTACACCTTC. It is translated as CAWSRLNYGYTF.

This rearrangement joins TRBV29-1 to TRBJ2-7, with a weak D call TRBD1 (5 bases). The germline CDR1 and CDR2 sequences are SQVTM and ANQGSEA. Trimming removed 0 bases at V and 1 base at J, with 7 bases between. The CDR3 length is 13 residues. This CDR3 reads CSVEDWTSYEQYF. As DNA, the CDR3 is TGCAGCGTTGAAGATTGGACATCCTACGAGCAGTACTTC.

V usage is TRBV4-1 and J usage is TRBJ1-3; D is unresolved. The CDR3 has 16 amino acids. Per germline, CDR1 MGHRA and CDR2 YSYEKL. V was shortened by 4 bases and J by 0 bases, with 13 bases between the two germline ends. DNA for the CDR3: TGCGCCAGCAGCCTCCTCGGACGGGACTCTGGAAACACCATATATTTT. Amino acids: CASSLLGRDSGNTIYF.

This clone has a handful of counts. V is TRBV30 and J is TRBJ1-4; 8 nucleotides agree with TRBD1. Germline V gives CDR1 GTSNPN, CDR2 SVGIG (reference sequence). This CDR3 is 15 amino acids long. With 4 bases clipped from V and 6 bases from J, the junction kept 10 bases outside the gene matches. The CDR3 reads CAWITGQAGDEKLFF. DNA for the CDR3: TGTGCCTGGATTACGGGACAGGCTGGGGATGAAAAACTGTTTTTT.

This clone turned up a few times. J is TRBJ1-1 and V is TRBV9, with TRBD1 matching over 9 bases. CDR1 SGDLS and CDR2 YYNGEE come from the germline V gene. CDR3 length: 15 residues. The trim removed 4 bases at V and 4 bases at J, leaving 8 bases unmatched. CDR3 coding DNA: TGTGCCAGCAGCCCCCAGGGACAGGGAGGCACTGAAGCTTTCTTT. Its translation: CASSPQGQGGTEAFF.

About this clone: One end of the junction fails to match germline, which may point to a read error. The genes are TRBV29-1 and TRBJ2-7, with D possibly TRBD1 on 8 matching bases. The CDR3 is made up of 13 amino acids. CDR1 and CDR2 (germline): SQVTM, ANQGSEA. CDR3 in amino acids: CSVEGLPGGQVSF. The CDR3 coding sequence is TGCAGCGTTGAAGGGCTCCCGGGGGGACAGGTGTCCTTC.

This rearrangement joins TRBV29-1 to TRBJ2-3, with D perhaps TRBD2 (6 bases). Germline V lookup: CDR1 SQVTM, CDR2 ANQGSEA. The CDR3 runs 13 residues. Between the trimmed V and J ends, which lost 7 bases and 5 bases, there was a span of 16 bases. CDR3 loop: CSAGGTNGDTQYF. CDR3 in DNA: TGCAGCGCTGGGGGGACGAATGGAGATACGCAGTATTTT.

J is TRBJ2-2 and V is TRBV15; TRBD2 matches at 7 bases. With 0 bases clipped from V and 1 base from J, the junction kept 5 bases outside the gene matches. CDR3 length: 17 residues. Germline CDR1 LNHNV, CDR2 YYDKDF (reference sequence). The DNA for the CDR3 is TGTGCCACCAGCAGAGAAGGTAGCGGGTTGAACACCGGGGAGCTGTTTTTT. Its protein is CATSREGSGLNTGELFF.

As for this clone: Other nucleotide sequences from this sample produce the same CDR3. The chain recombines TRBV18 with TRBJ1-5, with 7 bases aligning to TRBD1. The CDR3 loop spans 14 amino acids. The germline gives CDR1 KGHSH, CDR2 LQKENI. The junction had 2 bases not matched to a gene; V was cut back by 2 bases and J by 4 bases. The CDR3 protein is CASSPGQANQPQHF. For the CDR3, the DNA is TGTGCCAGCTCACCAGGACAGGCAAATCAGCCCCAGCATTTT.

V gene TRBV5-1 combines with J gene TRBJ2-2, with no clear D. The CDR3 covers 13 residues. The V gene's germline CDR1 is SGHRS and CDR2 YFSETQ. V was clipped by 3 bases and J by 4 bases, with 7 bases between them. CDR3 nucleotides: TGCGCCAGCAGCTACGCCAGCACCGGGGAGCTGTTTTTT. It yields the protein CASSYASTGELFF.

The chain carries TRBV5-4 and TRBJ1-1; a possible D gene is TRBD1 (5 bases). V was pared by 3 bases and J by 2 bases, with 8 bases between. The CDR3 is 13 amino acids. Germline CDR1 reads SGHNT; CDR2 reads YYREEE (reference sequence). The CDR3 spells CASSWGDNTEAFF. CDR3 coding DNA: TGTGCCAGCAGCTGGGGGGATAACACTGAAGCTTTCTTT.

This clone was observed a few times. The rearrangement links TRBV5-6 to TRBJ2-2; D gene ambiguous. Germline values: CDR1 SGHDT, CDR2 YYEEEE. Trimming left V 1 base short and J 0 bases short, with 4 bases between. The CDR3 runs to 14 residues. For the CDR3, the DNA is TGTGCCAGCAGCTTGTTCCCGAACACCGGGGAGCTGTTTTTT. Amino acid sequence: CASSLFPNTGELFF.